The 14 T cell receptor beta chains below were found in one sample sequenced in a study of vaccination and CD4 T cells after COVID-19. Their antigens remain unidentified. CD4+ T cells that had been cultured provided DNA sequenced with the Oncomine TCR Beta short-read assay. TCRdb reanalysed the PCR reads using MiXCR and keeps one entry per CDR3 protein. The table has approximately 15,000 distinct CDR3 sequences, 39% seen once. The treatment is: roughly 11-day PBMC culture with coronavirus spike peptide pools or control peptides (ViraFEST assay). This specimen was CD4+ T cells from blood, cultured in vitro, taken before SARS-CoV-2 vaccination. The receptors originated from a human donor who had recovered from COVID-19.

This clonotype was seen just once. The V and J genes are TRBV6-5 and TRBJ1-1; D is uncertain. Trimming took off 0 bases at V and 0 bases at J, with 11 bases between the two ends. Germline V gives CDR1 MNHEY, CDR2 SVGAGI. The CDR3 runs 16 residues. Written as DNA, the CDR3 is TGTGCCAGCAGTTACTCGAGCAGACTTATGAACACTGAAGCTTTCTTT. It codes for CASSYSSRLMNTEAFF.

This rearrangement joins TRBV14 to TRBJ1-3; no firm D call. This CDR3 is built from 13 residues. V was cut by 0 bases and J by 13 bases, with 13 bases left in between. CDR1 and CDR2 (germline): SGHDN, FVKESK. The CDR3 here is CASSQDYDTSIYF. The CDR3 region has the DNA TGTGCCAGCAGCCAAGACTATGACACCTCAATATATTTT.

The V call is TRBV28, the J call TRBJ1-6, with D possibly matching TRBD1 (6 bases). The ends were cut back, 2 bases at V and 8 bases at J, with 13 bases in the middle. Germline lookup yields CDR1 MDHEN and CDR2 SYDVKM. The CDR3 sequence is 15 residues long. CDR3 region: CASSLGTFRDSPLHF. The CDR3 nucleotides read TGTGCCAGCAGTTTAGGGACATTTCGCGATTCACCCCTCCACTTT.

The chain joins TRBV20-1 to TRBJ2-3; D possibly matches TRBD1 or TRBD2 (5 bases each). The CDR3 has 15 amino acids. CDR1 is DFQATT, CDR2 SNEGSKA, per germline (reference sequence). V lost 2 bases, J lost 4 bases, and 16 bases lay in between. CDR3 region: CSARNPGRVSDTQYF. The CDR3, as DNA: TGCAGTGCTAGAAATCCGGGACGGGTATCAGATACGCAGTATTTT.

The chain links TRBV25-1 to TRBJ2-7; 7 bases align to TRBD2. Germline CDR1 and CDR2: MGHDK and SYGVNS. The CDR3 spans 16 residues. The V segment lost 3 bases and the J segment 0 bases; nucleotides outside the gene matches: 8. The CDR3 sequence is CASSDPSGDISYEQYF. CDR3 nucleotides: TGTGCCAGCAGTGATCCTAGCGGCGATATCTCCTACGAGCAGTACTTC.

This clonotype was observed a handful of times. This chain's CDR3 is CASSEVDNQPQHF. In nucleotides, the CDR3 is TGTGCCAGTAGTGAGGTCGACAATCAGCCCCAGCATTTT. The V call is TRBV19, the J call TRBJ1-5; D not certain. V lost 5 bases and J lost 3, with 8 bases in between. Germline lookup yields CDR1 LNHDA and CDR2 SQIVND (reference sequence). The CDR3 runs to 13 residues.

The chain employs TRBV20-1 and TRBJ1-1; D gene ambiguous. CDR1 and CDR2 (germline): DFQATT, SNEGSKA (reference sequence). V shed 6 bases and J shed 0 bases, with 14 bases lying between them. The CDR3 loop spans 14 amino acids. CDR3 in DNA: TGCAGTGCCCGCAATAGGACTCTGAACACTGAAGCTTTCTTT. This codes for CSARNRTLNTEAFF.

The rearrangement links TRBV6-2 or TRBV6-3 to TRBJ1-1, with D unclear. This CDR3 region has 13 residues. The germline V gene has CDR1 MNHEY and CDR2 SVGEGT. Trimming took off 6 bases at V and 3 bases at J, with 11 bases between the two ends. The CDR3 DNA follows: TGTGCCAGCAGGAATGACGGATACACTGAAGCTTTCTTT. It encodes CASRNDGYTEAFF.

This clonotype was counted a few times. The chain couples TRBV20-1 to TRBJ2-3, with D unclear. Germline V gene lookup returns CDR1 DFQATT and CDR2 SNEGSKA (reference sequence). This CDR3 is built from 13 residues. Between the trimmed V and J ends, which lost 2 bases and 4 bases, there was a span of 10 bases. The chain's CDR3 is CSARFPGSDTQYF. CDR3 sequence (DNA): TGCAGTGCTAGATTTCCGGGTTCAGATACGCAGTATTTT.

CDR3 loop: CASSFGLADTDTQYF. The DNA of the CDR3 is TGTGCCAGCAGCTTTGGTCTAGCGGACACAGATACGCAGTATTTT. The chain recombines TRBV7-9 with TRBJ2-3; 7 bases align to TRBD2. The trim removed 3 bases at V and 2 bases at J, leaving 5 bases unmatched. The CDR3 runs to 15 residues. Germline lookup yields CDR1 SEHNR and CDR2 FQNEAQ (reference sequence).

The gene calls are TRBV7-9 and TRBJ2-7; 12 bases line up with TRBD2. Germline V gives CDR1 SEHNR, CDR2 FQNEAQ (reference sequence). Germline trimming cut 5 bases from V and 4 bases from J; bases unmatched to any gene: 9. The CDR3 spans 16 residues. The CDR3 nucleotides are TGTGCCAGCAGCAAACGGATGACTAGCGGGAGTTACGAGCAGTACTTC. Its protein is CASSKRMTSGSYEQYF.

The chain links TRBV19 to TRBJ1-1, with a weak D call TRBD1 (5 bases). Per the germline V gene, CDR1 is LNHDA and CDR2 is SQIVND (reference sequence). V dropped 11 bases and J dropped 5 bases, with 27 bases sitting between them. The CDR3 is 16 residues long. The CDR3 region is CAAAVGPFSGRTEAFF. The DNA for the CDR3 is TGTGCCGCCGCCGTGGGGCCTTTTTCTGGGCGTACTGAAGCTTTCTTT.

This clonotype is termed medium-sized. CDR3 loop: CSAKGTSGTLEQYF. DNA for the CDR3: TGCAGTGCCAAAGGGACTAGCGGGACGCTCGAGCAGTACTTC. The V and J genes are TRBV20-1 and TRBJ2-7; 13 bases agree with TRBD2. The germline gives CDR1 DFQATT, CDR2 SNEGSKA (reference sequence). V dropped 6 bases and J dropped 6; count of bases not matched to a gene: 8. This CDR3 has 14 amino acids.

There are a few counts of this clonotype. This rearrangement joins TRBV27 to TRBJ2-2; 8 nucleotides line up with TRBD2. Trimming at V came to 4 bases and at J to 7 bases, leaving 11 bases not matched to a gene. CDR1 and CDR2 from the germline V gene are MNHEY and SMNVEV (reference sequence). The CDR3 has 16 amino acids. CDR3 in DNA: TGTGCCAGCAGTTCCGCAGCGGGAGCCCACCGCGGGGAGCTGTTTTTT. It is translated as CASSSAAGAHRGELFF.